Shown below are 30 T cell receptor beta chains from a single sample sequenced in a study of control samples from healthy donors and cancer patients (dated by TCRdb to 2020 to 2022). Library preparation used the immunoSEQ multiplex PCR assay. TCRdb took this table from immuneACCESS and kept in-frame rearrangements with V and J called. Such tables lack part of the clones; where checked against another copy, unresolved V genes explain under half of the gap, and the rest is unexplained. Present in this sample are some 170,000 clones, approximately 94% of which were seen just once. The top ten hold 14% of the sample. Sequenced: PBMCs. The source is a man aged 60 to 69 with colorectal cancer.

The chain carries TRBV10-3 and TRBJ2-7; D possibly uses TRBD1 or TRBD2 (6 bases each). The CDR3 loop spans 15 amino acids. Germline V gene sequence: CDR1 ENHRY, CDR2 SYGVKD. Trimming pared 6 bases from V and 0 bases from J, leaving 15 bases between. The CDR3: CAISGGRESSYEQYF. DNA for the CDR3: TGTGCCATCAGCGGGGGCAGGGAAAGCTCCTACGAGCAGTACTTC.

This clone appeared a few times. CDR3 coding DNA: TGTGCCAGCAGTCCCAGTGGGGTGCATCAGCCCCAGCATTTT. It encodes CASSPSGVHQPQHF. The chain is built from TRBV27 and TRBJ1-5; D gene uncertain. The CDR3 is 14 residues long. The V end was cut by 5 bases, the J end by 5 bases, with 13 bases between. Germline-derived CDR1 and CDR2 are MNHEY and SMNVEV (reference sequence).

This clone was recorded only once. The chain recombines TRBV3-1 (or the pseudogene TRBV3-2) with TRBJ1-3; D unclear. The ends were cut back, 0 bases at V and 0 bases at J, with 9 bases in the middle. Looked up from germline, CDR1 is LGHDT and CDR2 is YNNKEL (reference sequence). This CDR3 region has 16 residues. The CDR3 DNA follows: TGTGCCAGCAGCCAAGAATCAAGGCCCTCTGGAAACACCATATATTTT. Protein product: CASSQESRPSGNTIYF.

The chain has TRBV6-5 and TRBJ1-6, with no clear D. Between the trimmed V and J ends, which lost 5 bases and 8 bases, there was a span of 16 bases. Germline CDR1 reads MNHEY; CDR2 reads SVGAGI. The CDR3 is made up of 15 amino acids. The CDR3 nucleotides read TGTGCCAGCAGTCCCCGGTCCGCCGTGGATTCACCCCTCCACTTT. Protein sequence: CASSPRSAVDSPLHF.

The J gene is TRBJ1-1, the V gene TRBV7-9; D is perhaps TRBD1 (6 bases). Germline V lookup: CDR1 SEHNR, CDR2 FQNEAQ (reference sequence). V gave up 2 bases and J gave up 1 base, with 11 bases separating them. The CDR3 runs 15 residues. The CDR3 region has the DNA TGTGCCAGCAGCTTAATGGGGGGCGAGAACACTGAAGCTTTCTTT. Amino acids: CASSLMGGENTEAFF. The whole variable domain, remainder taken from reference TRBV7-9 and TRBJ1-1, is DTGVSQNPRHKITKRGQNVTFRCDPISEHNRLYWYRQTLGQGPEFLTYFQNEAQLEKSRLLSDRFSAERPKGSFSTLEIQRTEQGDSAMYLCASSLMGGENTEAFFGQGTRLTVV.

This chain connects TRBV29-1 to TRBJ2-7, with TRBD2 matching 11 bases. CDR1 SQVTM and CDR2 ANQGSEA come from the germline V gene. The length of the CDR3 is 13 residues. The junction had 5 bases not matched to a gene; V was cut back by 7 bases and J by 3 bases. CDR3 in DNA: TGCAGCGCCAGAGGGACTAGCGGCTACGAGCAGTACTTC. Translation: CSARGTSGYEQYF.

The rearrangement uses TRBV29-1 and TRBJ1-1, with 10 bases that match TRBD1. Germline V CDR1 and CDR2: SQVTM, ANQGSEA. With 7 bases clipped from V and 5 bases from J, the junction kept 10 bases outside the gene matches. This CDR3 has 14 residues. CDR3 coding DNA: TGCAGCGGCCAAAGACAGGGGGCGAATACTGAAGCTTTCTTT. It translates to CSGQRQGANTEAFF.

The rearrangement uses TRBV4-2 and TRBJ2-3, with TRBD1 identical over 8 bases. The CDR3 covers 16 residues. The germline V gene has CDR1 LGHNA and CDR2 YNFKEQ. The junction had 7 bases not matched to a gene; V was cut back by 4 bases and J by 1 base. This chain's CDR3 is CASSRGMTGGTDTQYF. CDR3 coding DNA: TGTGCCAGCAGCCGGGGGATGACAGGGGGCACAGATACGCAGTATTTT.

The chain links TRBV30 to TRBJ1-2, with 9 nucleotides matching TRBD1. CDR3 length: 13 amino acids. Germline assignment: CDR1 GTSNPN and CDR2 SVGIG (reference sequence). V dropped 3 bases and J dropped 5; count of bases not matched to a gene: 4. CDR3 loop: CAWSPGTGYGYTF. The CDR3 nucleotides are TGTGCCTGGAGCCCGGGGACAGGGTATGGCTACACCTTC.

In DNA form, the CDR3 reads TGTGCCAGCAGTACGGGGACTAGCGCGTCCGAGCAGTACTTC. Translating it yields CASSTGTSASEQYF. The chain joins TRBV3-1 (or the pseudogene TRBV3-2) to TRBJ2-7; 10 nucleotides match TRBD2. J was trimmed by 6 bases and V by 6 bases; bases with no gene match: 8. The CDR3 runs 14 residues. Germline loops: CDR1 LGHDT, CDR2 YNNKEL (reference sequence).

The chain links TRBV29-1 to TRBJ1-2; D not certain. CDR3 length: 13 residues. Per the germline V gene, CDR1 is SQVTM and CDR2 is ANQGSEA. V was pared by 5 bases and J by 0 bases, with 10 bases between. The DNA of the CDR3 is TGCAGCGTTTATTCAGGAGCTAACTATGGCTACACCTTC. Translating gives CSVYSGANYGYTF.

This clone was picked up one time. The chain employs TRBV19 and TRBJ1-5, with D tentatively TRBD1 (5 bases). The germline CDR1 and CDR2 sequences are LNHDA and SQIVND (reference sequence). The germline V and J ends were trimmed by 8 bases and 5 bases, with 16 bases remaining between them. The CDR3 is 14 amino acids. CDR3 nucleotide sequence: TGTGCCAGTGTTACAGGTTACGCAGATCAGCCCCAGCATTTT. Protein: CASVTGYADQPQHF.

V is TRBV6-5 and J is TRBJ1-1, with D possibly being TRBD1 (6 bases). The germline gives CDR1 MNHEY, CDR2 SVGAGI. Trimming took 5 bases from V and 6 from J, leaving 13 bases between them. The length of the CDR3 is 13 residues. Here the CDR3 DNA reads TGTGCCAGCAGTCAGGGGATGTTCGCTGAAGCTTTCTTT. This translates into CASSQGMFAEAFF.

The chain combines TRBV18 with TRBJ2-1; a possible D gene is TRBD2 (6 bases). Trimming removed 6 bases at V and 1 base at J, with 13 bases between. The germline V gene encodes CDR1 KGHSH and CDR2 LQKENI. The CDR3 has 15 residues. Written as DNA, the CDR3 is TGTGCCAGCTCCCCGAGCGCGGGGTCCTACAATGAGCAGTTCTTC. Its translation is CASSPSAGSYNEQFF.

This sequence joins TRBV5-1 and TRBJ2-3; D may be TRBD2 (5 bases). V was pared by 3 bases and J by 0 bases, with 8 bases between. This CDR3 comprises 14 residues. In germline, CDR1 is SGHRS, CDR2 YFSETQ. In nucleotides, the CDR3 is TGCGCCAGCAGCTCACGGGGAAGCACAGATACGCAGTATTTT. Its translation is CASSSRGSTDTQYF.

The chain has TRBV4-1 and TRBJ1-4; 7 bases map to TRBD1. This CDR3 has 18 residues. Trimming cost V 3 bases and J 0 bases; bases outside gene matches: 10. Germline CDR1 is MGHRA and CDR2 is YSYEKL. The CDR3 nucleotides read TGCGCCAGCAGCCAGGCGGACAGGAAAGGGGCAACTAATGAAAAACTGTTTTTT. This translates into CASSQADRKGATNEKLFF.

This clone is a singleton in its sample. The V and J genes are TRBV6-1 and TRBJ2-5, with a tentative D call TRBD2 (5 bases). The CDR3 length is 17 residues. Germline lookup yields CDR1 MNHNS and CDR2 SASEGT. V lost 2 bases to trimming and J lost 5 bases, with 21 bases between them. The CDR3 nucleotides read TGTGCCAGCAGTGAATTAAAAGGAATTCGACGGAGGGAGACCCAGTACTTC. It translates to CASSELKGIRRRETQYF.

This chain links TRBV29-1 with TRBJ2-5, with 10 bases matching TRBD1. Germline V gene lookup returns CDR1 SQVTM and CDR2 ANQGSEA. V gave up 3 bases and J gave up 0 bases; unmatched junction bases: 10. The CDR3 consists of 17 residues. The CDR3 spells CSVEGQGSLGNQETQYF. CDR3 nucleotides: TGCAGCGTTGAGGGACAGGGGTCCTTAGGAAACCAAGAGACCCAGTACTTC.

This CDR3 is CASTTWGQPQHF. The CDR3 DNA reads TGTGCCAGCACCACCTGGGGTCAGCCCCAGCATTTT. This sequence joins TRBV28 and TRBJ1-5; no clear D. The germline V gene encodes CDR1 MDHEN and CDR2 SYDVKM. The V end was cut by 7 bases, the J end by 6 bases, with 10 bases between. CDR3 length: 12 amino acids.

The J gene is TRBJ1-2, the V gene TRBV19; TRBD1 matches 8 bases. The germline V gene has CDR1 LNHDA and CDR2 SQIVND (reference sequence). V trimming: 5 bases; J trimming: 4 bases; junction bases outside the gene matches: 9. The CDR3 is 15 residues long. CDR3 coding DNA: TGTGCCAGTAGTCCCCGGGACAGGACCTCCTATGGCTACACCTTC. Translated: CASSPRDRTSYGYTF.

The chain has TRBV29-1 and TRBJ2-7; 9 nucleotides agree with TRBD2. Per germline, CDR1 SQVTM and CDR2 ANQGSEA. The CDR3 is 14 residues long. V lost 5 bases and J lost 8; bases outside the gene matches: 13. DNA of the CDR3: TGCAGCGTTAATACCGGGACTAGCAAGTTACAGCAGTACTTC. It codes for CSVNTGTSKLQQYF.

The rearrangement joins TRBV9 to TRBJ1-2; TRBD1 might be the D (6 bases). Germline lookup yields CDR1 SGDLS and CDR2 YYNGEE. This CDR3 is 15 amino acids long. The germline V and J ends were trimmed by 0 bases and 0 bases, with 9 bases remaining between them. In DNA, the CDR3 is TGTGCCAGCAGCGTAGAGGGGGAGTCTAACTATGGCTACACCTTC. Translation: CASSVEGESNYGYTF. The full variable domain, rest sourced from reference TRBV9 and TRBJ1-2, is DSGVTQTPKHLITATGQRVTLRCSPRSGDLSVYWYQQSLDQGLQFLIQYYNGEERAKGNILERFSAQQFPDLHSELNLSSLELGDSALYFCASSVEGESNYGYTFGSGTRLTVV.

This clone showed up just once. J is TRBJ1-2 and V is TRBV20-1; possible D gene TRBD1, 5 bases. The CDR3 spans 13 residues. Trimming left V 3 bases short and J 3 bases short, with 11 bases between. Looked up from germline, CDR1 is DFQATT and CDR2 is SNEGSKA (reference sequence). The chain's CDR3 is CSASSGMDYGYTF. DNA for the CDR3: TGCAGTGCTAGTTCAGGGATGGACTATGGCTACACCTTC.

This clone has only one observation. This chain uses TRBV5-4 with TRBJ2-1; tentatively, D is TRBD1 (6 bases). Germline V gene lookup returns CDR1 SGHNT and CDR2 YYREEE (reference sequence). V lost 0 bases and J 4 bases, leaving 11 bases between the germline ends. The CDR3 extends over 15 amino acids. CDR3 region: CASSLGGGDYNEQFF. CDR3 in DNA: TGTGCCAGCAGCTTGGGTGGGGGCGATTACAATGAGCAGTTCTTC.

The chain couples TRBV15 to TRBJ1-1; D remains unclear. Trimming cost V 0 bases and J 1 base, with 9 bases left between them. Germline loops: CDR1 LNHNV, CDR2 YYDKDF (reference sequence). The CDR3 is made up of 15 amino acids. CDR3 nucleotides: TGTGCCACCAGCAGAGATAGGTTAAAGAACACTGAAGCTTTCTTT. This sequence encodes CATSRDRLKNTEAFF. The full variable domain, with the rest looked up from reference TRBV15 and TRBJ1-1, is DAMVIQNPRYQVTQFGKPVTLSCSQTLNHNVMYWYQQKSSQAPKLLFHYYDKDFNNEADTPDNFQSRRPNTSFCFLDIRSPGLGDTAMYLCATSRDRLKNTEAFFGQGTRLTVV.

With respect to this clone: Additional DNA sequences in this sample encode the identical CDR3. This sequence joins TRBV30 and TRBJ1-1; TRBD1 agrees at 11 bases. The CDR3 totals 13 residues. The trim removed 3 bases at V and 4 bases at J, leaving 1 base unmatched. The V gene's germline CDR1 is GTSNPN and CDR2 SVGIG (reference sequence). CDR3 in DNA: TGTGCCTGGAGGGGACAGGGGGGCACTGAAGCTTTCTTT. Amino acids: CAWRGQGGTEAFF.

The genes are TRBV7-2 and TRBJ1-4, with D tentatively TRBD1 (5 bases). This CDR3 contains 13 residues. Germline CDR1 is SGHTA and CDR2 is FQGNSA. Trimming took off 3 bases at V and 8 bases at J, with 10 bases between the two ends. The DNA for the CDR3 is TGTGCCAGCAGCTTTACAGGCCAGGAAAAACTGTTTTTT. Residues: CASSFTGQEKLFF.

The rearrangement links TRBV5-4 to TRBJ1-2; D is possibly TRBD1 (6 bases). V was clipped by 0 bases and J by 3 bases, with 6 bases between them. The CDR3 is made up of 13 amino acids. The germline gives CDR1 SGHNT, CDR2 YYREEE (reference sequence). CDR3 sequence reads: CASSLGQDYGYTF. As DNA, the CDR3 is TGTGCCAGCAGCTTGGGACAGGACTATGGCTACACCTTC.

J is TRBJ2-7 and V is TRBV28, with D possibly being TRBD2 (6 bases). V was trimmed by 7 bases and J by 4 bases, leaving 14 bases between them. This CDR3 has 13 residues. From germline, CDR1 is MDHEN and CDR2 SYDVKM. This CDR3 reads CASTSGTRYEQYF. CDR3 coding DNA: TGTGCCAGCACTTCAGGGACTCGGTACGAGCAGTACTTC.

The sample holds a few counts of this clone. The V call is TRBV5-8, the J call TRBJ1-6, with unresolved D. Trimming removed 0 bases at V and 6 bases at J, with 4 bases between. CDR3 length: 13 amino acids. Germline lookup yields CDR1 SGHTS and CDR2 YDEGEE. The CDR3 sequence is CASSLVVNSPLHF. In nucleotides, the CDR3 is TGTGCCAGCAGCTTGGTGGTTAATTCACCCCTCCACTTT.